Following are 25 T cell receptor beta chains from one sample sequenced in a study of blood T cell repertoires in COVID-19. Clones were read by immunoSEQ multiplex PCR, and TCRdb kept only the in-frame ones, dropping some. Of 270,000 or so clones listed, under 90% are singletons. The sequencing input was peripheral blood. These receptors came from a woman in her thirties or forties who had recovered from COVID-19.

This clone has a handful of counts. The CDR3 region is CASSTDTDGYTF. The CDR3 nucleotides read TGTGCCAGCAGCACGGACACGGATGGCTACACCTTC. This sequence joins TRBV21-1 and TRBJ1-2; the tabulated D call, TRBD1, remains unverified against the DNA. TRBV21-1 counts as a pseudogene. CDR3 length equals 12 residues.

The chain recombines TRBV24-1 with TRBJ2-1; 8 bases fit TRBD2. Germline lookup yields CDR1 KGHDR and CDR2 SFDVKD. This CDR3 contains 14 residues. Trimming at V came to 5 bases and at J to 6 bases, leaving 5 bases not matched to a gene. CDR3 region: CATSAILAANEQFF. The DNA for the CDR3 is TGTGCCACCAGTGCTATACTAGCGGCCAATGAGCAGTTCTTC.

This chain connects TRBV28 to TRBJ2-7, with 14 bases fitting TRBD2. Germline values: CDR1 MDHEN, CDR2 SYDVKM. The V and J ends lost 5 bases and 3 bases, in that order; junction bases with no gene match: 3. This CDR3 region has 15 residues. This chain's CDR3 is CASSPGTSGSYEQYF. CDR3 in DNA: TGTGCCAGCAGTCCCGGGACTAGCGGGAGCTACGAGCAGTACTTC.

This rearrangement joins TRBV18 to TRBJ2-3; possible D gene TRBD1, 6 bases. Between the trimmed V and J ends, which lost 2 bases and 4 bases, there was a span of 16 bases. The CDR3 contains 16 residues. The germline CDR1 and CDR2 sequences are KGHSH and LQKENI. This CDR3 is CASSPFQQGASDTQYF. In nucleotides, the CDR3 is TGTGCCAGCTCACCATTTCAACAGGGTGCGTCAGATACGCAGTATTTT.

The CDR3 DNA reads TGCGCCAGCAGTGAGTCGTTGGGCAGGAAGGCCACAGATACGCAGTATTTT. It codes for CASSESLGRKATDTQYF. The V call is TRBV10-1, the J call TRBJ2-3; D remains unclear. CDR3 length equals 17 residues. Between the trimmed V and J ends, which lost 0 bases and 2 bases, there was a span of 15 bases. CDR1 and CDR2 (germline): WNHNN, SYGVQD (reference sequence).

CDR3 loop: CASSLPGHGSGTSGWDEQFF. The CDR3 DNA is TGTGCCAGCAGTTTGCCGGGACACGGCTCCGGGACTAGCGGGTGGGATGAGCAGTTCTTC. The V gene is TRBV28, the J gene TRBJ2-1, with TRBD2 identical over 12 bases. The CDR3 is made up of 20 amino acids. The germline V gene has CDR1 MDHEN and CDR2 SYDVKM. V shed 3 bases, J shed 8 bases, and the junction held 20 bases outside the gene matches.

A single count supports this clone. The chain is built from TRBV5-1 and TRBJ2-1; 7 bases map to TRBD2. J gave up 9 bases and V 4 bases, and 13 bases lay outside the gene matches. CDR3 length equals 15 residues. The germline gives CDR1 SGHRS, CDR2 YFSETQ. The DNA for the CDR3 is TGCGCCAGCAGCCTCATTCCGGGGGAGGGTGGTGAGCAGTTCTTC. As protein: CASSLIPGEGGEQFF.

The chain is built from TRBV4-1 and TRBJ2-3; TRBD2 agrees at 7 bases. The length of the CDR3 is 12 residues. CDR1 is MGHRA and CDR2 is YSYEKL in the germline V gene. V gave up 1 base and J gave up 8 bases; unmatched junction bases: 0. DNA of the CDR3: TGCGCCAGCAGCCAAGGGGAGGGTACGCAGTATTTT. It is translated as CASSQGEGTQYF.

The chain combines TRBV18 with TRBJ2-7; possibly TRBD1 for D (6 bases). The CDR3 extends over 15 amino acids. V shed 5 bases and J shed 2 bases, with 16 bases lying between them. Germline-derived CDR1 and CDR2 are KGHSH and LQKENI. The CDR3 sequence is CASSSPGRGAYEQYF. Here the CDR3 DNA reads TGTGCCAGCTCATCCCCAGGCAGGGGTGCCTACGAGCAGTACTTC.

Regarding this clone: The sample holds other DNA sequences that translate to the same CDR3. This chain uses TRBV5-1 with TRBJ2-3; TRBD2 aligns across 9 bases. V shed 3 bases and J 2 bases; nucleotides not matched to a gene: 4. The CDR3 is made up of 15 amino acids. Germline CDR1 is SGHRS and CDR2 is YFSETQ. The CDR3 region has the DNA TGCGCCAGCAGCTCATTAGCGGGAGACACAGATACGCAGTATTTT. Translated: CASSSLAGDTDTQYF.

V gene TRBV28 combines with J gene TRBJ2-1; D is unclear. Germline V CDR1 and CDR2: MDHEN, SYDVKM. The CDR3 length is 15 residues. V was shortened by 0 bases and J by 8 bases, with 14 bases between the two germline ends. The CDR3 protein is CASSLWASYIYEQFF. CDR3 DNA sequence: TGTGCCAGCAGTTTATGGGCTAGTTACATTTATGAGCAGTTCTTC.

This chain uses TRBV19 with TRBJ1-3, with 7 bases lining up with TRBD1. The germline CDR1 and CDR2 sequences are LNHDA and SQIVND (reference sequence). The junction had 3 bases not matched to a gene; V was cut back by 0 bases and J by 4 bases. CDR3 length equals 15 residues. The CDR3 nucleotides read TGTGCCAGTAGTATAGAGACAGGGCCGGGAAACACCATATATTTT. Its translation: CASSIETGPGNTIYF.

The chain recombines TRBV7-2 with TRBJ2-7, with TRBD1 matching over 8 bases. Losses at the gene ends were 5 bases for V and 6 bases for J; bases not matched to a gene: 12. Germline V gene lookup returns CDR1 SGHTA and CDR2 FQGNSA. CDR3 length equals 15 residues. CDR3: CASSAYTGTGSEQYF. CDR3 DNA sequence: TGTGCCAGCAGCGCGTACACCGGGACAGGAAGCGAGCAGTACTTC.

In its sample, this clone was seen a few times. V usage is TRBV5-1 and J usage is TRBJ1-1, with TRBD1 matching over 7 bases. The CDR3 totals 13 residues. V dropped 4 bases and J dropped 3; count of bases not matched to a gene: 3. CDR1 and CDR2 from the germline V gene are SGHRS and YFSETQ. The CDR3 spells CASSNTGDTEAFF. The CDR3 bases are TGCGCCAGCAGCAACACAGGGGACACTGAAGCTTTCTTT.

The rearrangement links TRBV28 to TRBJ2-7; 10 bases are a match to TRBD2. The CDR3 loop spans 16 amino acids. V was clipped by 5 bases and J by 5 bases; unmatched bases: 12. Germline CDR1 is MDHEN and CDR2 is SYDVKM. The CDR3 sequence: CASSTTRAGGPDEQYF. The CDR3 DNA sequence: TGTGCCAGCAGTACAACACGAGCGGGAGGGCCGGACGAGCAGTACTTC.

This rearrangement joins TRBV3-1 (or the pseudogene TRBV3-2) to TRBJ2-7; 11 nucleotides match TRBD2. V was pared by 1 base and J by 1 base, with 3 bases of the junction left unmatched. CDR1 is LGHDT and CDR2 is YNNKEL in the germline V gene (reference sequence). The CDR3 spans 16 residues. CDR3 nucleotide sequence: TGTGCCAGCAGCCAAGGTGCTAGCGGGAGGTCCTACGAGCAGTACTTC. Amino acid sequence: CASSQGASGRSYEQYF.

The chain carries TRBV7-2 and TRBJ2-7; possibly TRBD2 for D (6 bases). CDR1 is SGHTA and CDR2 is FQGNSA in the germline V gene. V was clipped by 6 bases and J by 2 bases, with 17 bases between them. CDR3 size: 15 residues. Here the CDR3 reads CASRTRGSRAYEQYF. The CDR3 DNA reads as TGTGCCAGCAGAACTCGGGGGTCCCGGGCCTACGAGCAGTACTTC.

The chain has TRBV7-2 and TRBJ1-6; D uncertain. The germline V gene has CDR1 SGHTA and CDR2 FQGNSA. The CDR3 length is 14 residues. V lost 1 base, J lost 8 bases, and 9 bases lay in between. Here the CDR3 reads CASSLVVGDSPLHF. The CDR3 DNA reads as TGTGCCAGCAGCTTAGTGGTGGGAGATTCACCCCTCCACTTT.

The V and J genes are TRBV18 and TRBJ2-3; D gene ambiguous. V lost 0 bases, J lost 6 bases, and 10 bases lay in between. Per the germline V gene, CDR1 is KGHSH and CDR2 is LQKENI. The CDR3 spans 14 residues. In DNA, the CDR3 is TGTGCCAGCTCACCACCGGAGTCTAGGGATACGCAGTATTTT. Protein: CASSPPESRDTQYF.

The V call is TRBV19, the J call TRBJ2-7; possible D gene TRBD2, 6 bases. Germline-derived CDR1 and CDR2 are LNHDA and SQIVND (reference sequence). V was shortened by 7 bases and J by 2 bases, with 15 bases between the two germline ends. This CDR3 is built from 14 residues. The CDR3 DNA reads TGTGCCAGTAACCATGGTAGCGGACCCTACGAGCAGTACTTC. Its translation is CASNHGSGPYEQYF.

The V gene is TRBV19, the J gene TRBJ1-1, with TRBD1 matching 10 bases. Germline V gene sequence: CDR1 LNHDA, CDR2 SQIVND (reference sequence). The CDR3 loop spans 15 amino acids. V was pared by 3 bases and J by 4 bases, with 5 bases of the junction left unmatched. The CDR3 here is CASSITGTGATEAFF. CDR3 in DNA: TGTGCCAGTAGTATTACCGGGACAGGGGCCACTGAAGCTTTCTTT.

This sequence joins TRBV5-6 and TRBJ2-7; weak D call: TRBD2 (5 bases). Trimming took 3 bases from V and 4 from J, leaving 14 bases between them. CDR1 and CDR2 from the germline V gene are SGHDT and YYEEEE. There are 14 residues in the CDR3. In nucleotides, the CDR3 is TGTGCCAGCAGCTCCACGGGGTCCAGGTACGAGCAGTACTTC. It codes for CASSSTGSRYEQYF.

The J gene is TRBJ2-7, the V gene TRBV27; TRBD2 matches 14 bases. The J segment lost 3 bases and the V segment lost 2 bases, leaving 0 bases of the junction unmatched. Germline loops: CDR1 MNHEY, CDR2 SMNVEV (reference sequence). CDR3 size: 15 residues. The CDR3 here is CASSLGTSGGYEQYF. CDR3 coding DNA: TGTGCCAGCAGTTTAGGGACTAGCGGGGGCTACGAGCAGTACTTC.

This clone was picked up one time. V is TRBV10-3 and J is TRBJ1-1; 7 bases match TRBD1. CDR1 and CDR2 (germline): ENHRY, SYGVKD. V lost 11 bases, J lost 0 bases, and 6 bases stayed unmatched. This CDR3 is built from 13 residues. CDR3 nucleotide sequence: TGTGCCCTCCGGGACAGCTTGAACACTGAAGCTTTCTTT. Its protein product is CALRDSLNTEAFF.

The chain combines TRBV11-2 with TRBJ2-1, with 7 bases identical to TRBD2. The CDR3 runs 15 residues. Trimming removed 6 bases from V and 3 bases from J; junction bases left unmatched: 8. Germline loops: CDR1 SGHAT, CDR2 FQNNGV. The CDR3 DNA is TGTGCCAGCAGAAAGCTAGCGGTTAGCTACAATGAGCAGTTCTTC. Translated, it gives CASRKLAVSYNEQFF.